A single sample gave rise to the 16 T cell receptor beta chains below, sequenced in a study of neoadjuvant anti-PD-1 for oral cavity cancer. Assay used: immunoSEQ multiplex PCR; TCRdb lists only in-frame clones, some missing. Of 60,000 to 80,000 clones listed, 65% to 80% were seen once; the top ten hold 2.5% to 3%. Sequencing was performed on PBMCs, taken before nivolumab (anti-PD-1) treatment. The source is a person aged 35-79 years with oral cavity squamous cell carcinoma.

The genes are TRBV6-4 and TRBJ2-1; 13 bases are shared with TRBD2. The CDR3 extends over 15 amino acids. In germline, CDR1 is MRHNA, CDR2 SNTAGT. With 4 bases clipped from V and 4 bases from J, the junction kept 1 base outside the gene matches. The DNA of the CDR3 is TGTGCCAGCAGTGCGACTAGCGGGGGGTACAATGAGCAGTTCTTC. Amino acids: CASSATSGGYNEQFF.

The CDR3 coding sequence is TGTGCCAGCAGTACCGGGATCGGAATGGCCGGGGAGCTGTTTTTT. This translates into CASSTGIGMAGELFF. This chain links TRBV2 with TRBJ2-2; a weak D match, TRBD2 (5 bases). CDR1 is SNHLY and CDR2 is FYNNEI in the germline V gene. The CDR3 runs 15 residues. Deletions cut 5 bases from V and 6 bases from J, with 16 bases between.

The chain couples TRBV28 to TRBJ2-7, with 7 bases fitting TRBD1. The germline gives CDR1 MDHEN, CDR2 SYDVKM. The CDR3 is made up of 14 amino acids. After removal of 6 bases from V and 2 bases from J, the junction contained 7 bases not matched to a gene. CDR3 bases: TGTGCCAGCAGCCTGACAGGGCCTCCCTACGAGCAGTACTTC. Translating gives CASSLTGPPYEQYF.

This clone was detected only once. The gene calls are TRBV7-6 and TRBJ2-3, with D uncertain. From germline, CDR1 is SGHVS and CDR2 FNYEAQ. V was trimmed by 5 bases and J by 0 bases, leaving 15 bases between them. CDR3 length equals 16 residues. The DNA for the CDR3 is TGTGCCAGCAGCCTATTATCTAGGGCTAGCACAGATACGCAGTATTTT. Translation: CASSLLSRASTDTQYF.

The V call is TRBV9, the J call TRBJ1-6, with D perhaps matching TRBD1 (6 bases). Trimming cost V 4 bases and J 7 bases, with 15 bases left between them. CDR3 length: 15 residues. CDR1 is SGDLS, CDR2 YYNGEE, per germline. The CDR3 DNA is TGTGCCAGCAGCCTAAAGGGGGTAGGGAATTCACCCCTCCACTTT. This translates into CASSLKGVGNSPLHF.

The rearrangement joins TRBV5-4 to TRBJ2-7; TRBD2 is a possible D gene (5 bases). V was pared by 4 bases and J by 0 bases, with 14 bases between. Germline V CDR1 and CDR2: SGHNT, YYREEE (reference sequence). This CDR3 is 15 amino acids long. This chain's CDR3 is CASSAAGASSYEQYF. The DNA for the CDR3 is TGTGCCAGCAGCGCCGCGGGCGCTAGCTCCTACGAGCAGTACTTC.

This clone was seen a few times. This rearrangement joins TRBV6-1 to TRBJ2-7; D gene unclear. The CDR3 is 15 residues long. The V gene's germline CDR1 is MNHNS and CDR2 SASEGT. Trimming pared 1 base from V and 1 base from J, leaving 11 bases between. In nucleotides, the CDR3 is TGTGCCAGCAGTGAAGGATGGGGAAGTTCCTACGAGCAGTACTTC. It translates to CASSEGWGSSYEQYF.

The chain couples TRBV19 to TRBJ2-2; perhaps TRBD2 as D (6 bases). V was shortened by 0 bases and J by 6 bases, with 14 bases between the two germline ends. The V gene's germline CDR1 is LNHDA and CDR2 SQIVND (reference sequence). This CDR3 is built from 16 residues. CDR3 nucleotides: TGTGCCAGTAGTATAGATCGACTAGTTTTCGCCGGGGAGCTGTTTTTT. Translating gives CASSIDRLVFAGELFF.

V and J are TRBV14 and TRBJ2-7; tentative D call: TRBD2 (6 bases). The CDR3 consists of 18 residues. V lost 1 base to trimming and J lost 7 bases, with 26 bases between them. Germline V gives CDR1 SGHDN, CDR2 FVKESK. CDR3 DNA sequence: TGTGCCAGCAGCCAAGTGGCCTTTCATAGCGGACGAAGGGGAGAGCAGTACTTC. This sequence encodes CASSQVAFHSGRRGEQYF.

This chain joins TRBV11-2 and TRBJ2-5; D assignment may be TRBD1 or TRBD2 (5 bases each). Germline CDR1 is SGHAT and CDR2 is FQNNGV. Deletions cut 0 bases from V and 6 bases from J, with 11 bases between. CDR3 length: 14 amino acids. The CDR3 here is CASSLDRGEKTQYF. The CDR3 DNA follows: TGTGCCAGCAGCTTAGATAGAGGGGAGAAGACCCAGTACTTC.

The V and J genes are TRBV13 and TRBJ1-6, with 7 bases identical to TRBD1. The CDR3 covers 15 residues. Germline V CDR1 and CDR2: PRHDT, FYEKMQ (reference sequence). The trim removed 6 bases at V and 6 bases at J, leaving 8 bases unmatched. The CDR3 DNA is TGTGCCAGCAGTTACAGGGGTGTTGGTAATTCACCCCTCCACTTT. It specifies CASSYRGVGNSPLHF.

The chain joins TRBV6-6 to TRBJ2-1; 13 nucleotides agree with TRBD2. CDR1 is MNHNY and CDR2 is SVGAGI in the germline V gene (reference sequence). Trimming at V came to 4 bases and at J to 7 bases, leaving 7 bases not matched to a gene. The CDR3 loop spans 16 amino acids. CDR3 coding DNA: TGTGCCAGCAGTTCTACTAGCGGGAGGGCCTTGAATGAGCAGTTCTTC. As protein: CASSSTSGRALNEQFF.

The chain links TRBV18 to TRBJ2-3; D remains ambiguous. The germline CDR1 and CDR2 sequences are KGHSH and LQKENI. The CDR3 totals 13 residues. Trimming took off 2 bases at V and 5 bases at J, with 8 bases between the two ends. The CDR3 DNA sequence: TGTGCCAGCTCACCATCGAAGGTAGATACGCAGTATTTT. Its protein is CASSPSKVDTQYF. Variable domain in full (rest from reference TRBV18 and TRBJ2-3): NAGVMQNPRHLVRRRGQEARLRCSPMKGHSHVYWYRQLPEEGLKFMVYLQKENIIDESGMPKERFSAEFPKEGPSILRIQQVVRGDSAAYFCASSPSKVDTQYFGPGTRLTVL.

The CDR3, as DNA: TGTGCCAGCAGCACCACCACAGCCCCGACTTACAATGAGCAGTTCTTC. Amino acids: CASSTTTAPTYNEQFF. This chain joins TRBV7-8 and TRBJ2-1; no firm D call. V dropped 5 bases and J dropped 4 bases, with 18 bases sitting between them. This CDR3 region has 16 residues. In germline, CDR1 is SGHVS, CDR2 FQNEAQ.

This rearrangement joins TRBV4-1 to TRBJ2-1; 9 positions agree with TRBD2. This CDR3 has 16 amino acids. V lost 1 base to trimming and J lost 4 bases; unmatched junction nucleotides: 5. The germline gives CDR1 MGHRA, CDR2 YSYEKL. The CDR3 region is CASSQVPSGAYNEQFF. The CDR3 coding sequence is TGCGCCAGCAGCCAAGTACCTAGCGGGGCATACAATGAGCAGTTCTTC.

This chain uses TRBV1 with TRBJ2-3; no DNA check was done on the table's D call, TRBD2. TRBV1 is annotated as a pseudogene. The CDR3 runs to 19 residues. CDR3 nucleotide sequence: TGCACCAGCAGCCCCTGCGGGGGAAGCGGGGGGGCCGGGGCAGATACGCAGTATTTT. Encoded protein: CTSSPCGGSGGAGADTQYF.